The 3 T cell receptor beta chains presented below share a single source sample, sequenced in a study of T cell responses to AZD1222 COVID-19 vaccine. Profiled with immunoSEQ multiplex PCR; TCRdb holds only in-frame clones, not every one. This sample yields approximately 130,000 clones, of which 70% to 90% are seen a single time; 9% to 9.5% belongs to the top ten. Sequenced material: peripheral blood, taken on day 0 of AZD1222 vaccination. These receptors were collected from an adult in good health.

The CDR3 region has the DNA TGTGCCAGCAGTGAGCGGCACCCAAGCTCCTATAATTCACCCCTCCACTTT. Encoded protein: CASSERHPSSYNSPLHF. The genes are TRBV2 and TRBJ1-6, with D hard to call. Trimming cost V 3 bases and J 0 bases, with 12 bases left between them. The CDR3 contains 17 residues. From germline, CDR1 is SNHLY and CDR2 FYNNEI.

The rearrangement uses TRBV9 and TRBJ2-1; D is possibly TRBD1 (5 bases). Looked up from germline, CDR1 is SGDLS and CDR2 is YYNGEE. This CDR3 contains 15 residues. Between the trimmed V and J ends, which lost 4 bases and 8 bases, there was a span of 19 bases. The CDR3 reads CASSPEGEGIDEQFF. As DNA, the CDR3 is TGTGCCAGCAGCCCAGAAGGGGAAGGGATTGATGAGCAGTTCTTC.

The chain has TRBV11-2 and TRBJ2-1; 7 nucleotides line up with TRBD2. V lost 5 bases to trimming and J lost 8 bases; unmatched junction nucleotides: 12. The CDR3 consists of 15 residues. Germline V gene lookup returns CDR1 SGHAT and CDR2 FQNNGV. The CDR3 DNA sequence: TGTGCCAGCAGCCGGGGGGAGGGGAAGGGCGATGAGCAGTTCTTC. As protein: CASSRGEGKGDEQFF.